Described below is a single T cell receptor beta chain sequence and its context. Its matching antigen is unknown. There are 13 residues in the CDR3. V was cut by 5 bases and J by 1 base, with 8 bases left in between. The germline V gene has CDR1 MNHEY and CDR2 SMNVEV (reference sequence). The data are from a study of siplizumab effects on memory and regulatory T cells. Whole-study findings and limits: The average Treg-derived proportion among mappable alloreactive CD4+ clones was 65% to 80% with siplizumab versus 25% to 30% in controls. Naive T cells seemed more diverse than memory cells and seemed major alloresponse contributors.

The study assayed 75,000 to 100,000 TCR templates per sample. TCRdb keeps only in-frame clones here, not all; method: immunoSEQ multiplex PCR. The table shows about 85,000 clones, with approximately 95% occurring only once. This chain connects TRBV27 to TRBJ2-5, with no clear D. The specimen sequenced was CD8+ T cells sorted from blood. This sequence was found in a human donor in good health. CDR3 sequence: CASSPLAQETQYF. In DNA form, the CDR3 reads TGTGCCAGCAGTCCCCTTGCCCAAGAGACCCAGTACTTC.